The 30 T cell receptor beta chains in this list originate from one sample, sequenced in a study of T cells in tuberculosis. Produced via immunoSEQ multiplex PCR; TCRdb's table is partial and in-frame only. The sample has 35,000 to 45,000 clones, 94% seen once. Time point here: new active TB diagnosis, blood taken before or within 7 days of starting treatment. Specimen: PBMCs, collected at tuberculosis diagnosis. The receptors were sampled from an adult with tuberculosis.

The gene calls are TRBV18 and TRBJ1-3; 7 nucleotides line up with TRBD1. The ends lost 5 bases at V and 4 bases at J; junction bases unmatched: 8. The CDR3 is 15 residues long. Per the germline V gene, CDR1 is KGHSH and CDR2 is LQKENI. The CDR3 DNA is TGTGCCAGCTCAGCAGGGGGTATGATCGGAAACACCATATATTTT. This gives the protein CASSAGGMIGNTIYF.

The V and J genes are TRBV10-3 and TRBJ1-2; the match to TRBD1 covers 9 bases. V trimming: 5 bases; J trimming: 6 bases; junction bases outside the gene matches: 7. Germline V lookup: CDR1 ENHRY, CDR2 SYGVKD. There are 14 residues in the CDR3. The CDR3 sequence: CAISTTGGGDGYTF. The CDR3 DNA sequence: TGTGCCATCAGTACGACAGGGGGGGGCGATGGCTACACCTTC.

This chain links TRBV5-1 with TRBJ1-2; TRBD1 aligns across 7 bases. The germline V gene has CDR1 SGHRS and CDR2 YFSETQ. The CDR3 contains 14 residues. The V segment lost 0 bases and the J segment 5 bases; nucleotides outside the gene matches: 4. CDR3 in DNA: TGCGCCAGCAGCTTGGGAGGGACAGAATATGGCTACACCTTC. This translates into CASSLGGTEYGYTF.

The J gene is TRBJ2-2, the V gene TRBV5-1; D might be TRBD1 (6 bases). The CDR3 length is 15 residues. V was clipped by 2 bases and J by 1 base, with 9 bases between them. CDR1 is SGHRS, CDR2 YFSETQ, per germline. CDR3 loop: CASSLVQGNTGELFF. CDR3 bases: TGCGCCAGCAGCTTAGTACAGGGGAACACCGGGGAGCTGTTTTTT.

The chain is built from TRBV6-4 and TRBJ2-2; 7 bases fit TRBD1. The V and J ends lost 3 bases and 0 bases, in that order; junction bases with no gene match: 4. Germline V gives CDR1 MRHNA, CDR2 SNTAGT. The CDR3 is made up of 16 amino acids. The CDR3 DNA follows: TGTGCCAGCAGTGAAGGGGGACAGACGAACACCGGGGAGCTGTTTTTT. Protein: CASSEGGQTNTGELFF.

The chain recombines TRBV30 with TRBJ1-1; no definite D call. Germline lookup yields CDR1 GTSNPN and CDR2 SVGIG (reference sequence). CDR3 length: 13 residues. V gave up 1 base and J gave up 2 bases, with 8 bases separating them. The CDR3 reads CAWSDGANTEAFF. In nucleotides, the CDR3 is TGTGCCTGGAGTGATGGAGCTAACACTGAAGCTTTCTTT.

The rearrangement links TRBV7-2 to TRBJ2-7, with D tentatively TRBD2 (5 bases). The germline V gene encodes CDR1 SGHTA and CDR2 FQGNSA. V was pared by 2 bases and J by 3 bases, with 17 bases between. The CDR3 length is 16 residues. The CDR3 sequence: CASSLNARREYYEQYF. The DNA of the CDR3 is TGTGCCAGCAGCTTAAACGCGCGACGGGAATACTACGAGCAGTACTTC.

This clone was picked up one time. The chain employs TRBV19 and TRBJ2-1; D not certain. Germline V gene sequence: CDR1 LNHDA, CDR2 SQIVND (reference sequence). This CDR3 has 15 amino acids. Trimming took off 1 base at V and 2 bases at J, with 9 bases between the two ends. CDR3 protein: CASSIGYSPYNEQFF. The CDR3 DNA follows: TGTGCCAGTAGTATAGGTTACTCTCCCTACAATGAGCAGTTCTTC.

The chain carries TRBV6-5 and TRBJ1-1; a weak D match, TRBD1 (5 bases). The CDR3 contains 13 residues. The germline CDR1 and CDR2 sequences are MNHEY and SVGAGI. Deletions cut 8 bases from V and 4 bases from J, with 14 bases between. In DNA form, the CDR3 reads TGTGCCAGCTCCGCGGGGCGGATCACTGAAGCTTTCTTT. Protein sequence: CASSAGRITEAFF.

This chain joins TRBV7-7 and TRBJ2-2, with 12 bases matching TRBD1. CDR3 length equals 17 residues. CDR1 and CDR2 (germline): SSHAT, FNYEAQ (reference sequence). V was clipped by 0 bases and J by 8 bases; unmatched bases: 7. CDR3 DNA sequence: TGTGCCAGCAGCTTAGCGCCTGGGACAGGGGGCGCGGGGGAGCTGTTTTTT. Residues: CASSLAPGTGGAGELFF.

The genes are TRBV19 and TRBJ2-7, with 8 bases matching TRBD1. V trimming: 3 bases; J trimming: 3 bases; junction bases outside the gene matches: 7. CDR3 length: 15 residues. CDR1 and CDR2 (germline): LNHDA, SQIVND (reference sequence). CDR3 sequence: CASSMSGTGYYEQYF. DNA of the CDR3: TGTGCCAGTAGTATGTCGGGGACAGGATACTACGAGCAGTACTTC. Combining the CDR3 with reference TRBV19 and TRBJ2-7 gives the whole variable domain DGGITQSPKYLFRKEGQNVTLSCEQNLNHDAMYWYRQDPGQGLRLIYYSQIVNDFQKGDIAEGYSVSREKKESFPLTVTSAQKNPTAFYLCASSMSGTGYYEQYFGPGTRLTVT.

The rearrangement links TRBV19 to TRBJ1-3; no reliable D call. There are 17 residues in the CDR3. CDR1 is LNHDA, CDR2 SQIVND, per germline (reference sequence). The ends were cut back, 3 bases at V and 4 bases at J, with 19 bases in the middle. CDR3 coding DNA: TGTGCCAGTAGTATCGGCACTACATTATGGTCCGGAAACACCATATATTTT. Residues: CASSIGTTLWSGNTIYF.

The chain links TRBV2 to TRBJ2-7, with D tentatively TRBD1 (6 bases). V was pared by 7 bases and J by 3 bases, with 13 bases between. This CDR3 has 13 amino acids. Germline CDR1 and CDR2: SNHLY and FYNNEI. CDR3 sequence reads: CASKKGEIYEQYF. CDR3 DNA sequence: TGTGCCAGCAAGAAGGGGGAAATCTACGAGCAGTACTTC.

This chain links TRBV4-3 with TRBJ2-5, with 9 nucleotides matching TRBD1. Germline CDR1 reads LGHNA; CDR2 reads YSLEER. Trimming took 3 bases from V and 10 from J; bases not matched to a gene: 3. The CDR3 length is 12 residues. The CDR3 sequence is CASSQDRGNQYF. The CDR3 bases are TGCGCCAGCAGCCAGGACAGGGGAAACCAGTACTTC.

The gene calls are TRBV9 and TRBJ1-6, with 7 nucleotides matching TRBD1. J was trimmed by 5 bases and V by 4 bases; bases with no gene match: 6. The CDR3 is 15 amino acids. Germline CDR1 and CDR2: SGDLS and YYNGEE. CDR3 amino acids: CASSRRGGDNSPLHF. The CDR3 DNA reads TGTGCCAGCAGCCGGAGAGGGGGCGATAATTCACCCCTCCACTTT.

This chain uses TRBV30 with TRBJ2-6, with 8 bases that match TRBD1. The CDR3 has 16 amino acids. V gave up 0 bases and J gave up 3 bases; unmatched junction bases: 4. Germline V gene data show CDR1 as GTSNPN and CDR2 as SVGIG (reference sequence). CDR3 bases: TGTGCCTGGAGTGTACAGGGGGTAGGTGGGGCCAACGTCCTGACTTTC. Its protein product is CAWSVQGVGGANVLTF. The entire variable domain, with the rest obtained from reference TRBV30 and TRBJ2-6, is as follows: SQTIHQWPATLVQPVGSPLSLECTVEGTSNPNLYWYRQAAGRGLQLLFYSVGIGQISSEVPQNLSASRPQDRQFILSSKKLLLSDSGFYLCAWSVQGVGGANVLTFGAGSRLTVL.

The J gene is TRBJ2-7, the V gene TRBV2, with 7 bases matching TRBD2. V lost 6 bases to trimming and J lost 4 bases; unmatched junction nucleotides: 3. The CDR3 runs 12 residues. The germline V gene encodes CDR1 SNHLY and CDR2 FYNNEI. Here the CDR3 reads CASSGDYYEQYF. The CDR3 DNA sequence: TGTGCCAGCAGCGGGGACTATTACGAGCAGTACTTC.

CDR3 in DNA: TGTGCCAGTAGTATAGCCGATGAGCAGTTCTTC. This sequence encodes CASSIADEQFF. The J gene is TRBJ2-1, the V gene TRBV19, with no clear D. This CDR3 contains 11 residues. V was shortened by 1 base and J by 8 bases, with 3 bases between the two germline ends. Germline V gene lookup returns CDR1 LNHDA and CDR2 SQIVND (reference sequence).

The CDR3 region has the DNA TGTGCCAGCAGTTACCCGGGGGGTAATGTGGCTTTCTTT. Protein: CASSYPGGNVAFF. This rearrangement joins TRBV6-5 to TRBJ1-1; maybe TRBD1 (5 bases). V was cut by 2 bases and J by 11 bases, with 15 bases left in between. CDR1 and CDR2 from the germline V gene are MNHEY and SVGAGI. There are 13 residues in the CDR3.

The chain carries TRBV15 and TRBJ2-3; TRBD1 matches at 7 bases. Per the germline V gene, CDR1 is LNHNV and CDR2 is YYDKDF (reference sequence). The junction had 3 bases not matched to a gene; V was cut back by 1 base and J by 2 bases. This CDR3 is 15 amino acids long. In DNA form, the CDR3 reads TGTGCCACCAGCAGAGGGGGACAGAACACAGATACGCAGTATTTT. Its translation is CATSRGGQNTDTQYF.

The V call is TRBV7-9, the J call TRBJ2-3; 12 bases align to TRBD2. The CDR3 runs to 15 residues. With V trimmed by 4 bases and J by 4 bases, 3 bases remained unmatched. The germline gives CDR1 SEHNR, CDR2 FQNEAQ (reference sequence). The DNA of the CDR3 is TGTGCCAGCAGCTCTAGCGGGGGGGTGGCAGATACGCAGTATTTT. Translating gives CASSSSGGVADTQYF.

The rearrangement joins TRBV19 to TRBJ2-7, with unresolved D. The ends were cut back, 4 bases at V and 1 base at J, with 5 bases in the middle. CDR1 is LNHDA and CDR2 is SQIVND in the germline V gene (reference sequence). The CDR3 contains 12 residues. The CDR3 is CASSTRSYEQYF. The CDR3 DNA sequence: TGTGCCAGTAGTACCAGGTCCTACGAGCAGTACTTC.

V and J are TRBV6-5 and TRBJ2-4; tentative D call: TRBD2 (7 bases). Per germline, CDR1 MNHEY and CDR2 SVGAGI. V gave up 0 bases and J gave up 3 bases, with 12 bases separating them. CDR3 length: 16 amino acids. In nucleotides, the CDR3 is TGTGCCAGCAGTTACTCTCGGGGGGCGGGCAAAAACATTCAGTACTTC. The encoded protein is CASSYSRGAGKNIQYF.

The chain employs TRBV6-5 and TRBJ1-1; D is uncertain. Germline assignment: CDR1 MNHEY and CDR2 SVGAGI. This CDR3 spans 13 amino acids. The V end was cut by 3 bases, the J end by 1 base, with 6 bases between. The CDR3 coding sequence is TGTGCCAGCAGTTATCACAGGAACACTGAAGCTTTCTTT. It is translated as CASSYHRNTEAFF.

The chain employs TRBV10-3 and TRBJ2-7; D unresolved. V gave up 0 bases and J gave up 7 bases, with 4 bases separating them. Per the germline V gene, CDR1 is ENHRY and CDR2 is SYGVKD. This CDR3 is 11 amino acids long. CDR3 nucleotides: TGTGCCATCAGTGAGTCGCGAGAGCAGTACTTC. Protein: CAISESREQYF.

CDR3 region: CASGLGGGQPQHF. In DNA, the CDR3 is TGTGCTAGTGGTTTGGGCGGAGGACAGCCCCAGCATTTT. This chain links TRBV12-5 with TRBJ1-5; no reliable D call. This CDR3 region has 13 residues. Germline-derived CDR1 and CDR2 are LGHNT and FRNRAP. V was pared by 1 base and J by 7 bases, with 8 bases between.

This chain links TRBV29-1 with TRBJ1-2, with TRBD1 identical over 7 bases. Germline lookup yields CDR1 SQVTM and CDR2 ANQGSEA. Trimming took 2 bases from V and 7 from J; bases not matched to a gene: 10. This CDR3 comprises 14 residues. The CDR3, as DNA: TGCAGCGTTGAAAACTTACAGGGGCCCCGTGGCTACACCTTC. Protein sequence: CSVENLQGPRGYTF.

The V and J genes are TRBV7-7 and TRBJ2-3; D is undetermined. Germline CDR1 and CDR2: SSHAT and FNYEAQ (reference sequence). There are 16 residues in the CDR3. With 1 base removed from V and 0 bases from J, the gap between germline ends came to 11 bases. The CDR3, as DNA: TGTGCCAGCAGCTTAGGTCCCGTCTCTAGCACAGATACGCAGTATTTT. Translating it yields CASSLGPVSSTDTQYF.

This CDR3 is CASSISTGEQFF. Here the CDR3 DNA reads TGTGCCAGTAGTATCTCGACAGGGGAGCAGTTCTTC. V is TRBV19 and J is TRBJ2-1, with 7 bases matching TRBD1. Germline lookup yields CDR1 LNHDA and CDR2 SQIVND (reference sequence). J lost 10 bases, V lost 3 bases, and 3 bases had no gene match. This CDR3 region has 12 residues.

The V call is TRBV5-1, the J call TRBJ1-4; no clear D gene. The germline CDR1 and CDR2 sequences are SGHRS and YFSETQ. The germline V and J ends were trimmed by 0 bases and 8 bases, with 14 bases remaining between them. The CDR3 length is 15 residues. The CDR3 sequence: CASSLAAGSGEKLFF. The DNA for the CDR3 is TGCGCCAGCAGCTTGGCCGCGGGGAGTGGCGAAAAACTGTTTTTT.